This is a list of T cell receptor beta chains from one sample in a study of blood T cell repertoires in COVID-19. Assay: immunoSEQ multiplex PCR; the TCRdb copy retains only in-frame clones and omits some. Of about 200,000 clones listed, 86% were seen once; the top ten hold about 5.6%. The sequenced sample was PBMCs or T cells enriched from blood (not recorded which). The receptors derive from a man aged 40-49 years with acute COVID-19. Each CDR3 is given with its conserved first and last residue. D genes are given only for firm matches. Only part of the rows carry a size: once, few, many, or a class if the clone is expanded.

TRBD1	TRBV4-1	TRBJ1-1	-	CASSHPGQGLGAFF	TGCGCCAGCAGCCACCCGGGACAGGGGTTGGGGGCTTTCTTT
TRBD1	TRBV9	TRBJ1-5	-	CASSFTGDSNQPQHF	TGTGCCAGCAGCTTCACAGGGGACAGCAATCAGCCCCAGCATTTT
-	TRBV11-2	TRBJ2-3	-	CASSPGSVGRSDTQYF	TGTGCCAGCAGCCCCGGGTCTGTGGGTCGATCCGATACGCAGTATTTT
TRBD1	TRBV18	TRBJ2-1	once	CASSPGTGYYNEQFF	TGTGCCAGCTCGCCCGGGACAGGGTACTACAATGAGCAGTTCTTC
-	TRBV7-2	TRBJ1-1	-	CASGSTPRHTEAFF	TGTGCCAGCGGATCGACTCCGAGGCACACTGAAGCTTTCTTT
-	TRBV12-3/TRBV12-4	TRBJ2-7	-	CASSLQGEQYF	TGTGCCAGCAGTTTACAGGGCGAGCAGTACTTC
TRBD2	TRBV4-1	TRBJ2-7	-	CASSLSGKQYF	TGCGCCAGCAGCCTTAGCGGGAAGCAGTACTTC
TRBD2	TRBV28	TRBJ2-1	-	CASKTSAVSYNEQFF	TGTGCCAGCAAAACTAGCGCCGTCTCCTACAATGAGCAGTTCTTC
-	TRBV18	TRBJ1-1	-	CASSQGPGFTEAFF	TGTGCCAGCTCGCAGGGCCCGGGCTTCACTGAAGCTTTCTTT
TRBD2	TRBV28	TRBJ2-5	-	CASRPPSGRGETQYF	TGTGCCAGCAGGCCACCTAGCGGGAGGGGGGAGACCCAGTACTTC
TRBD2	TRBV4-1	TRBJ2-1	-	CASSQIAGLANEQFF	TGCGCCAGCAGCCAAATAGCGGGACTCGCCAATGAGCAGTTCTTC
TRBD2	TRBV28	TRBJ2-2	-	CASSPDTSGIVNGELFF	TGTGCCAGCAGCCCTGATACTAGCGGGATAGTTAACGGGGAGCTGTTTTTT
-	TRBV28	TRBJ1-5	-	CASSLLWEDGGHQPQHF	TGTGCCAGCAGTTTATTATGGGAGGACGGCGGACATCAGCCCCAGCATTTT
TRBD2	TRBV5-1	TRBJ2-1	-	CASSLTSGRDEQFF	TGCGCCAGCAGCTTGACTAGCGGGAGGGATGAGCAGTTCTTC
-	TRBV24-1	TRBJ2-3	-	CATSRLVTDTQYF	TGTGCCACCAGCCGACTTGTCACAGATACGCAGTATTTT
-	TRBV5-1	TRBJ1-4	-	CASSLGGSKGNEKLFF	TGCGCCAGCAGCTTGGGAGGGTCTAAAGGCAATGAAAAACTGTTTTTT
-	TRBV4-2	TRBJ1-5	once	CASSQVRSNQPQHF	TGTGCCAGCAGCCAAGTACGGAGCAATCAGCCCCAGCATTTT
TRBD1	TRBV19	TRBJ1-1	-	CASSIQGKSTEAFF	TGTGCCAGTAGCATACAGGGGAAGAGCACTGAAGCTTTCTTT
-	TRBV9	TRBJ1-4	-	CASSVTREGKLFF	TGTGCCAGCAGCGTAACCCGCGAGGGAAAACTGTTTTTT
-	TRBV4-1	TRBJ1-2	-	CASSQDQGYYGYTF	TGCGCCAGCAGCCAAGATCAGGGTTACTATGGCTACACCTTC
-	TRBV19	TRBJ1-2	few	CASLPSRRVNYGYTF	TGTGCCAGTCTCCCTTCGCGGAGGGTGAACTATGGCTACACCTTC
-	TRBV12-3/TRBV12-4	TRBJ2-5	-	CASLHSSQETQYF	TGTGCCAGCCTGCATAGTTCTCAAGAGACCCAGTACTTC
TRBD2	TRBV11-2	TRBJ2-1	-	CASKGAGVPYNEQFF	TGTGCCAGCAAAGGGGCGGGAGTCCCGTACAATGAGCAGTTCTTC
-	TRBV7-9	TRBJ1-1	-	CASRINTEAFF	TGTGCCAGCAGAATAAACACTGAAGCTTTCTTT
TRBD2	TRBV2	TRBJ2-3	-	CAIEIAGGVTDTQYF	TGTGCCATCGAGATAGCGGGAGGTGTCACAGATACGCAGTATTTT
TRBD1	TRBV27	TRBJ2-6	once	CASSLFGTGGVSGANVLTF	TGTGCCAGCAGTTTATTTGGGACAGGGGGGGTCTCTGGGGCCAACGTCCTGACTTTC
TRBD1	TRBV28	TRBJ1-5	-	CASSGQVGNSNQPQHF	TGTGCCAGCAGTGGACAGGTAGGAAATAGCAATCAGCCCCAGCATTTT
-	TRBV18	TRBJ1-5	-	CASSPLQGYQPQHF	TGTGCCAGCTCACCACTCCAGGGATATCAGCCCCAGCATTTT
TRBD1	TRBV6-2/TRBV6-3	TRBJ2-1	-	CASSARGQGAIVSYNEQFF	TGTGCCAGCAGTGCCCGAGGACAGGGGGCAATAGTGTCCTACAATGAGCAGTTCTTC
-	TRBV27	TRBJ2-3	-	CASRSGGLSHTDTQYF	TGTGCCAGCAGGTCAGGGGGGCTTTCCCACACAGATACGCAGTATTTT
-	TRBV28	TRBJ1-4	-	CASEGDVGEKLFF	TGTGCCAGCGAGGGGGATGTAGGTGAAAAACTGTTTTTT
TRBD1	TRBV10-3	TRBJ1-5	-	CATSAGTGFFQPQHF	TGTGCCACTAGCGCCGGGACAGGGTTTTTTCAGCCCCAGCATTTT
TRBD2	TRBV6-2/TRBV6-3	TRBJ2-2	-	CASSTRLAGERESGELFF	TGTGCCAGCAGTACCCGACTAGCGGGGGAGAGGGAGTCCGGGGAGCTGTTTTTT
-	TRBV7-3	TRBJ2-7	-	CASSLTGAAGNYEQYF	TGTGCCAGCAGCTTAACTGGGGCAGCGGGCAATTACGAGCAGTACTTC
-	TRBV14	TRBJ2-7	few	CASSQADTPHEQYF	TGTGCCAGCAGCCAGGCGGACACACCCCACGAGCAGTACTTC
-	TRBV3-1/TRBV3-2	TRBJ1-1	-	CASRKYLRGSGADTEAFF	TGTGCCAGCAGAAAATATCTTCGGGGCTCAGGGGCGGACACTGAAGCTTTCTTT
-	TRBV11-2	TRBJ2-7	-	CASSLGTAGQSYEQYF	TGTGCCAGCAGCTTAGGTACTGCGGGCCAATCTTACGAGCAGTACTTC
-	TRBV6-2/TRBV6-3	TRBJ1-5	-	CASSYRMQGGQPQHF	TGTGCCAGCAGTTACCGGATGCAGGGCGGTCAGCCCCAGCATTTT
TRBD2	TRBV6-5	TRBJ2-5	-	CASRRSGGETQYF	TGTGCCAGCAGGAGGTCGGGGGGAGAGACCCAGTACTTC
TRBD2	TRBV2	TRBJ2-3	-	CASRRDRAGADTQYF	TGTGCCAGCAGACGCGATAGAGCGGGAGCAGATACGCAGTATTTT
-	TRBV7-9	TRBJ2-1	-	CASSPRDTTYNEQFF	TGTGCCAGCAGCCCCCGGGACACGACCTACAATGAGCAGTTCTTC
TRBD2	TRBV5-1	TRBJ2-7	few	CASSYSMGAGRIEQYF	TGCGCCAGCAGCTATTCGATGGGAGCGGGACGTATCGAGCAGTACTTC
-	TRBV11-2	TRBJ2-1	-	CASSSSGFRNYNEQFF	TGTGCCAGCAGCTCCAGCGGGTTTAGAAACTACAATGAGCAGTTCTTC
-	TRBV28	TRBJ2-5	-	CASSAGVETQYF	TGTGCCAGCAGTGCAGGGGTAGAGACCCAGTACTTC
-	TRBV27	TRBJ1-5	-	CASSLYIGANNQPQHF	TGTGCCAGCAGTTTATATATAGGGGCCAACAATCAGCCCCAGCATTTT